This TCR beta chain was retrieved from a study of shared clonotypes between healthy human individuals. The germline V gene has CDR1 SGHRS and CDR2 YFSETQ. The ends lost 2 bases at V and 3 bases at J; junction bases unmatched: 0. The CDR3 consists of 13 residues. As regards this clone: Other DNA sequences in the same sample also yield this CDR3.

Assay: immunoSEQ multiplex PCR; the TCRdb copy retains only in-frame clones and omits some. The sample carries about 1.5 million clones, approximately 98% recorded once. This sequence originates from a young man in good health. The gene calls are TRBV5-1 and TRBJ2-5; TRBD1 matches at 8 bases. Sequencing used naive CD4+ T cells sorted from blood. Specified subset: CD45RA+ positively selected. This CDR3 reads CASSLQGEETQYF. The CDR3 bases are TGCGCCAGCAGCTTACAGGGGGAAGAGACCCAGTACTTC.